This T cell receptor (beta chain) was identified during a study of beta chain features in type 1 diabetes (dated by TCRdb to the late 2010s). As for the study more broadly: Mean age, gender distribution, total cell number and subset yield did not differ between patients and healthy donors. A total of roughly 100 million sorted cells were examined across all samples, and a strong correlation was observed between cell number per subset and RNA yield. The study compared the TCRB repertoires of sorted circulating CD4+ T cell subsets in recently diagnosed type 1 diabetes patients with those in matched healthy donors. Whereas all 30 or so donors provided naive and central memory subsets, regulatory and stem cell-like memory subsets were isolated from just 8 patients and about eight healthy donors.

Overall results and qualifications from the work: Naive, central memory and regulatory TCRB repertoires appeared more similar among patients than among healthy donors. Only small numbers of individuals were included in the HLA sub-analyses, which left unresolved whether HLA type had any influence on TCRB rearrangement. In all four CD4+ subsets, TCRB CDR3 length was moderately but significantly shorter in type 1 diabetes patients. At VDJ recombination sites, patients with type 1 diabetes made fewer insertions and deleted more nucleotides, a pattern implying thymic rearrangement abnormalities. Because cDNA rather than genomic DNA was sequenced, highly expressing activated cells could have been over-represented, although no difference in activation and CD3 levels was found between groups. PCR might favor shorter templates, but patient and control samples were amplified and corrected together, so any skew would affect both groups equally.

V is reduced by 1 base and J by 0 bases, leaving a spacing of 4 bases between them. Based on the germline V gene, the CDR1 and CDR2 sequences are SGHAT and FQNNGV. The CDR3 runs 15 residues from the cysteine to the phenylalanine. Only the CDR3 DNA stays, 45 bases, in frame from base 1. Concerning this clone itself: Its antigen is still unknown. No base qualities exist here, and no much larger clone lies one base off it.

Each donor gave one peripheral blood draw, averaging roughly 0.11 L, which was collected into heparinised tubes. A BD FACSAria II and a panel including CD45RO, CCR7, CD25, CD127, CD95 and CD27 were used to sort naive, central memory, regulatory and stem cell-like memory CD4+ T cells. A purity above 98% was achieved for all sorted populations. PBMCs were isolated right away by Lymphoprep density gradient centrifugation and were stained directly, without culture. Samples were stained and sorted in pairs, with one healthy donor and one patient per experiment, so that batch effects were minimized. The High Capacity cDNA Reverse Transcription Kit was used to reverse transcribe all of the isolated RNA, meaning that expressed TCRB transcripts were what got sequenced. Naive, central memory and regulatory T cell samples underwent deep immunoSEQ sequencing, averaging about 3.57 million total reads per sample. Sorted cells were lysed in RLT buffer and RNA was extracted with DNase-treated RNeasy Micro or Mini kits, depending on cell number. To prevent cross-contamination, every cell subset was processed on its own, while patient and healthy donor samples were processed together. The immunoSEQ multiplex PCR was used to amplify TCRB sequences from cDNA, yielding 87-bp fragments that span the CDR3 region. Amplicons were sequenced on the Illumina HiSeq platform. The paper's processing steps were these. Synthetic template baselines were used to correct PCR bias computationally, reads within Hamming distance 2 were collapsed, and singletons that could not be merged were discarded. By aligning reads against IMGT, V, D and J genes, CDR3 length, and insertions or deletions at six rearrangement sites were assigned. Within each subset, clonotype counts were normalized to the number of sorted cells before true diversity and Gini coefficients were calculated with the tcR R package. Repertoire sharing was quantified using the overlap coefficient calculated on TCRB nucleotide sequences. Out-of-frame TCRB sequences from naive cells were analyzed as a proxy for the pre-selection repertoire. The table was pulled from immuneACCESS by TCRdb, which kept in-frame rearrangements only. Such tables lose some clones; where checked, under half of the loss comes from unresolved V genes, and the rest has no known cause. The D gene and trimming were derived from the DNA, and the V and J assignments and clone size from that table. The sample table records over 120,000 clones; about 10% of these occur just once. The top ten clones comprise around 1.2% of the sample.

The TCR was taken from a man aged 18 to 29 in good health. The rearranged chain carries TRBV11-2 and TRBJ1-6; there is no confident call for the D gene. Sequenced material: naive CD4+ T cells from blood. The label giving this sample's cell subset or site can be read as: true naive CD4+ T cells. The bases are TGTGCCAGCAGCTTAGCCAGCTCCTATAATTCACCCCTCCACTTT. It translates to CASSLASSYNSPLHF.